Listed below are T cell receptor beta chains from one sample, sequenced in a study of T cell responses to AZD1222 COVID-19 vaccine. TCRdb's table, derived via immunoSEQ multiplex PCR, lists solely in-frame clones and lacks some. This table has approximately 270,000 clones, almost 95% appearing once. The source was peripheral blood, collected 28 days after the second AZD1222 dose. These receptors were obtained from an adult who received the AZD1222 COVID-19 vaccine. Both conserved end residues are part of each CDR3. A D gene is named only where the DNA matches it firmly. The size field is filled for only some rows; it gives once, few, many or a size class.

>TRBJ2-1|TRBV4-1|TRBD1|.
CASSQDSGGAGNEQFF
TGCGCCAGCAGCCAAGACTCAGGGGGCGCCGGCAATGAGCAGTTCTTC
>TRBJ2-2|TRBV5-1|.|few
CASSFGGYTGELFF
TGCGCCAGCAGCTTCGGAGGGTACACCGGGGAGCTGTTTTTT
>TRBJ1-1|TRBV6-1|.|.
CASTDRVGTEAFF
TGTGCCAGCACCGACCGGGTTGGGACTGAAGCTTTCTTT
>TRBJ1-1|TRBV19|TRBD1|once
CASTPRGTVNSEAFF
TGTGCCAGTACCCCAAGGGGGACAGTCAACTCTGAAGCTTTCTTT
>TRBJ1-5|TRBV15|.|.
CATSGWLTAANSNQPQHF
TGTGCCACCAGCGGGTGGTTGACAGCCGCAAATAGCAATCAGCCCCAGCATTTT
>TRBJ2-5|TRBV14|TRBD2|.
CASSQGWTSGGQETQYF
TGTGCCAGCAGCCAAGGGTGGACTAGCGGGGGACAAGAGACCCAGTACTTC
>TRBJ2-3|TRBV4-3|.|.
CASSDRGSSTDTQYF
TGCGCCAGCAGCGATCGAGGGAGTAGCACAGATACGCAGTATTTT
>TRBJ1-1|TRBV5-8|.|.
CASSLLAGRAEAFF
TGTGCCAGCAGCTTGTTGGCGGGAAGGGCTGAAGCTTTCTTT
>TRBJ1-1|TRBV28|.|few
CASRGPLNTEAFF
TGTGCCAGCAGGGGACCCCTGAACACTGAAGCTTTCTTT
>TRBJ1-4|TRBV4-2|.|.
CASSQDRAGANEKLFF
TGTGCCAGCAGCCAAGACCGCGCCGGAGCGAATGAAAAACTGTTTTTT
>TRBJ1-5|TRBV6-4|TRBD1|once
CASSDSLGQGRNQPQHF
TGTGCCAGCAGTGACTCCTTAGGACAGGGGCGGAATCAGCCCCAGCATTTT
>TRBJ1-1|TRBV10-3|.|.
CASVRDLGNTEAFF
TGTGCCAGCGTCCGGGACCTCGGAAACACTGAAGCTTTCTTT
>TRBJ1-5|TRBV7-2|.|.
CASSLDSNQPQHF
TGTGCCAGCAGCTTAGACAGCAATCAGCCCCAGCATTTT
>TRBJ1-2|TRBV3-1/TRBV3-2|.|once
CASSRQDVGRGGGYTF
TGTGCCAGCAGCCGGCAAGATGTAGGCAGGGGTGGAGGCTACACCTTC
>TRBJ2-7|TRBV15|.|.
CATSRARDSYEQYF
TGTGCCACCAGCAGAGCCCGGGACTCCTACGAGCAGTACTTC
>TRBJ2-5|TRBV6-5|.|.
CASSYGLAETQYF
TGTGCCAGCAGTTACGGGCTAGCGGAGACCCAGTACTTC
>TRBJ2-1|TRBV2|.|.
CASKAANEQFF
TGTGCCAGCAAGGCGGCAAATGAGCAGTTCTTC
>TRBJ1-5|TRBV2|.|.
CASSENREPQHF
TGTGCCAGCAGTGAAAACCGGGAGCCCCAGCATTTT